This TCR beta chain is from a study of blood T cell repertoires in COVID-19. Using immunoSEQ multiplex PCR, the repertoire was profiled, and TCRdb retains in-frame clones only, with some absent. The table lists about 15,000 clones, roughly four fifths of them singletons. There are 18 residues in the CDR3. Trimming shortened V by 2 bases and J by 0 bases, and 17 bases separated the two germline ends. The germline CDR1 and CDR2 sequences are SGHTA and FQGNSA. This TCR was recovered from a boy younger than 10 with active or convalescent COVID-19. The sample was peripheral blood. This chain joins TRBV7-2 and TRBJ1-3; D is uncertain. CDR3 sequence (DNA): TGTGCCAGCAGCTTATTTGGCAGATCCACGAACTCTGGAAACACCATATATTTT. It encodes CASSLFGRSTNSGNTIYF. Variable domain in full (rest from reference TRBV7-2 and TRBJ1-3): GAGVSQSPSNKVTEKGKDVELRCDPISGHTALYWYRQSLGQGLEFLIYFQGNSAPDKSGLPSDRFSAERTGGSVSTLTIQRTQQEDSAVYLCASSLFGRSTNSGNTIYFGEGSWLTVV.